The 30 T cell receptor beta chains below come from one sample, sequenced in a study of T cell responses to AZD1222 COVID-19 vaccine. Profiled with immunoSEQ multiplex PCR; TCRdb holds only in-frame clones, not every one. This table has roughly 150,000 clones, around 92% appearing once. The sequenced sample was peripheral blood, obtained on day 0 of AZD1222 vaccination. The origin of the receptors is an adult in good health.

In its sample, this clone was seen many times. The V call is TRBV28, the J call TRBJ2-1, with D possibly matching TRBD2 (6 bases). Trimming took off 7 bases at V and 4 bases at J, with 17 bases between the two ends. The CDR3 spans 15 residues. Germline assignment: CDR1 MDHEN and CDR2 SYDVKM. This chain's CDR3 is CASTSGAGRYNEQFF. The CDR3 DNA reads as TGTGCCAGCACGAGCGGCGCGGGACGGTACAATGAGCAGTTCTTC.

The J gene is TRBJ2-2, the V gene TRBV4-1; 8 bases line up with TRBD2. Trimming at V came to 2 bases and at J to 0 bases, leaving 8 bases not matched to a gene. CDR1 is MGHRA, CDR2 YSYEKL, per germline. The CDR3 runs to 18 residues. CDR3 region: CASSQLSGGLANTGELFF. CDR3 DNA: TGCGCCAGCAGCCAACTCTCGGGGGGACTAGCGAACACCGGGGAGCTGTTTTTT.

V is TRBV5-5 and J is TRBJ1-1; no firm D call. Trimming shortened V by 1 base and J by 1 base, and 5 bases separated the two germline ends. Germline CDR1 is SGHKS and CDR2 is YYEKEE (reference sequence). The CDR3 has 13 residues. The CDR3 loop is CASSLWGNTEAFF. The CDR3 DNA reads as TGTGCCAGCAGCTTGTGGGGGAACACTGAAGCTTTCTTT.

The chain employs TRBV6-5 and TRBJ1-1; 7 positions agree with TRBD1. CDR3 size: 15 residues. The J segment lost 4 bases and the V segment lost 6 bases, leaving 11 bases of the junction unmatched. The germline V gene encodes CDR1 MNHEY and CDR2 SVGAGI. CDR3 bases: TGTGCCAGCAGACTAACAGGGGTCTGGGGCACTGAAGCTTTCTTT. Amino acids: CASRLTGVWGTEAFF.

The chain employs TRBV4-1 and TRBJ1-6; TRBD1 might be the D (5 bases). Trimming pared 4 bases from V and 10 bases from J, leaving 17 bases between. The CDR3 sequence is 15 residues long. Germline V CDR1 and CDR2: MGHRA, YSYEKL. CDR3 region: CASSLREGDGSPLHF. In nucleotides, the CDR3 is TGCGCCAGCAGCCTCAGGGAAGGGGACGGATCACCCCTCCACTTT.

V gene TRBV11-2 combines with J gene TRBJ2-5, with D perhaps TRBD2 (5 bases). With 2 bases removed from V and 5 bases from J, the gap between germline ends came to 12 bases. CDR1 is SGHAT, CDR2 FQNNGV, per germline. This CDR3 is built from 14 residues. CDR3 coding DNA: TGTGCCAGCAGCTTATTCGGAGGCGGGGAGACCCAGTACTTC. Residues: CASSLFGGGETQYF.

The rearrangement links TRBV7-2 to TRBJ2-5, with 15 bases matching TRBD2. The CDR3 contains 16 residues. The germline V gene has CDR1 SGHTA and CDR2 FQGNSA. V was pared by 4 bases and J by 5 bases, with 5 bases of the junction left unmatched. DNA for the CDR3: TGTGCCAGCAGCTCCTGGACTAGCGGGGGGGCGGAGACCCAGTACTTC. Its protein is CASSSWTSGGAETQYF.

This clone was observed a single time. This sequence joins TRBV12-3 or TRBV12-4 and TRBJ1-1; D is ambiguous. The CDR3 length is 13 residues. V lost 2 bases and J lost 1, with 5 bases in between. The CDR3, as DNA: TGTGCCAGCAGTTTACGGGAGAACACTGAAGCTTTCTTT. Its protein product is CASSLRENTEAFF.

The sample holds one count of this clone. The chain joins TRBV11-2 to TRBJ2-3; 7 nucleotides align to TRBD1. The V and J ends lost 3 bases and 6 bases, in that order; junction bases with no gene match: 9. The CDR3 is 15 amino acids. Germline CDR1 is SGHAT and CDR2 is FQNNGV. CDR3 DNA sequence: TGTGCCAGCAGCTTTGCCGGAGACAGGGCGGATACGCAGTATTTT. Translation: CASSFAGDRADTQYF.

CDR3 amino acids: CASSQDIAGSTDTQYF. CDR3 in DNA: TGTGCCAGCAGCCAAGACATTGCAGGGAGCACAGATACGCAGTATTTT. The chain uses TRBV3-1 (or the pseudogene TRBV3-2) and TRBJ2-3; maybe TRBD1 (5 bases). Trimming removed 0 bases from V and 0 bases from J, with 10 bases in between. The CDR3 runs 16 residues. The germline V gene encodes CDR1 LGHDT and CDR2 YNNKEL (reference sequence).

The CDR3 protein is CASSQDRESYNSPLHF. CDR3 nucleotide sequence: TGCGCCAGCAGCCAAGACCGGGAGAGCTATAATTCACCCCTCCACTTT. The V call is TRBV4-3, the J call TRBJ1-6, with D hard to call. In germline, CDR1 is LGHNA, CDR2 YSLEER. The V end lost 0 bases, the J end lost 3 bases, and 9 bases lay between the germline ends. The CDR3 runs 16 residues.

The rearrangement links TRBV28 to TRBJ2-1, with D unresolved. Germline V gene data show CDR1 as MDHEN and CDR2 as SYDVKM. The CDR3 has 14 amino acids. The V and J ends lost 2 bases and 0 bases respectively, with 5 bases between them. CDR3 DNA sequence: TGTGCCAGCAGTTTAGGGGACTCCTACAATGAGCAGTTCTTC. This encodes CASSLGDSYNEQFF.

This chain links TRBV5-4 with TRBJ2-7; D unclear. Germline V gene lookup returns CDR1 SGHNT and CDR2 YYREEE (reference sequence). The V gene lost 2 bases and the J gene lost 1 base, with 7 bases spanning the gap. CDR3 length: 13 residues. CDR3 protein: CASSFSGSYEQYF. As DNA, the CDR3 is TGTGCCAGCAGCTTCTCAGGTTCCTACGAGCAGTACTTC.

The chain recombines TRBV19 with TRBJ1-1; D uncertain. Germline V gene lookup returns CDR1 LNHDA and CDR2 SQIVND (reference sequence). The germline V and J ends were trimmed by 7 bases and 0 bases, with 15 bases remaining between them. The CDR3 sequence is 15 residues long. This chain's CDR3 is CASTLGSGLNTEAFF. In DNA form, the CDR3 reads TGTGCCAGTACCCTCGGGTCGGGATTGAACACTGAAGCTTTCTTT.

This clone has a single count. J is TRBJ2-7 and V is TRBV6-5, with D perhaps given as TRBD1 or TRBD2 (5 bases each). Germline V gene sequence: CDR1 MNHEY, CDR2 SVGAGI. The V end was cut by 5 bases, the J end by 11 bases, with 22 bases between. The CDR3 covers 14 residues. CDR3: CASSPHLRDPDEYF. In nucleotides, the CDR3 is TGTGCCAGCAGTCCGCATCTCCGGGACCCAGATGAGTACTTC.

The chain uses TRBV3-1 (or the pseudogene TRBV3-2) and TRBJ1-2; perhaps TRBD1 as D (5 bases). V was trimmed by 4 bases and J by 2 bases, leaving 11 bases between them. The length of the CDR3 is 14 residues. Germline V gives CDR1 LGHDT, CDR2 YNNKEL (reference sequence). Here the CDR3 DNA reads TGTGCCAGCAGCCGCAGGGTATCGAACTATGGCTACACCTTC. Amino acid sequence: CASSRRVSNYGYTF.

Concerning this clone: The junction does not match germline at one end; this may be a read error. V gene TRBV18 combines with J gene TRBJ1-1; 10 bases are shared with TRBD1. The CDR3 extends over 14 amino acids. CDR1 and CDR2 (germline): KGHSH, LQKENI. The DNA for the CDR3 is TGTGCCAGCTCACCACCGGGAGAAGACAGGGGGCGAAACTTT. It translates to CASSPPGEDRGRNF. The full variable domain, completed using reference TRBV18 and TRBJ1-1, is NAGVMQNPRHLVRRRGQEARLRCSPMKGHSHVYWYRQLPEEGLKFMVYLQKENIIDESGMPKERFSAEFPKEGPSILRIQQVVRGDSAAYFCASSPPGEDRGRNFGQGTRLTVV.

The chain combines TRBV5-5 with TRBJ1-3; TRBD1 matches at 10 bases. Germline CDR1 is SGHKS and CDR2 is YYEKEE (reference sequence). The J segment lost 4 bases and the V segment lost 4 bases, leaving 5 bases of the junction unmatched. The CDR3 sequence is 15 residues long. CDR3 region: CASSNPTGGGNTIYF. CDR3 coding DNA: TGTGCCAGCAGCAACCCGACAGGGGGCGGAAACACCATATATTTT.

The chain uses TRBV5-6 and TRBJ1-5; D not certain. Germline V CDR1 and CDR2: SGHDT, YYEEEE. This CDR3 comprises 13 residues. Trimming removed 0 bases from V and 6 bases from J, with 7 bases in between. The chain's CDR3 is CASSLGGGQPQHF. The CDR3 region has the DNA TGTGCCAGCAGCTTGGGGGGAGGTCAGCCCCAGCATTTT.

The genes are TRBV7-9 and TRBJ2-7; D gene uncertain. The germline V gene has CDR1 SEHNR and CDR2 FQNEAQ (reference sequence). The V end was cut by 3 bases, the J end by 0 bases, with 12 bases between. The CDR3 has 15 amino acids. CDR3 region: CASSFSTASSYEQYF. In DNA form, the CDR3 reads TGTGCCAGCAGCTTCTCAACAGCAAGCTCCTACGAGCAGTACTTC.

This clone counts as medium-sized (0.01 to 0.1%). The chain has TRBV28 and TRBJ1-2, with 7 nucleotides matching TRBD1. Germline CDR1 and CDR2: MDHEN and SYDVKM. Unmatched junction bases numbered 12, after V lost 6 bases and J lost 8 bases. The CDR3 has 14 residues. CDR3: CASRAGTVTRGYTF. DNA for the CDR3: TGTGCCAGCAGGGCTGGGACAGTAACGAGGGGCTACACCTTC.

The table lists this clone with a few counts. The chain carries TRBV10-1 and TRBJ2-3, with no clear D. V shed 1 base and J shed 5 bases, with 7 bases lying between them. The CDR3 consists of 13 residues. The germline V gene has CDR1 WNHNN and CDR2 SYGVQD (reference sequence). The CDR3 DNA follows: TGCGCCAGCAGTGAGTATGTCGAAGATACGCAGTATTTT. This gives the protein CASSEYVEDTQYF.

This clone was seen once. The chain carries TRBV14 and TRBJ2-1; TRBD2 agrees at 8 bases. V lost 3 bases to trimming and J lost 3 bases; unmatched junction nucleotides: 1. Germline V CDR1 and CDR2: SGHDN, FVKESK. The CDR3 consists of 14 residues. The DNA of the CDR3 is TGTGCCAGCAGCCACGGGGGGGGCTACAATGAGCAGTTCTTC. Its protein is CASSHGGGYNEQFF.

The CDR3 is CASSRDRGNSPLHF. The CDR3 coding sequence is TGCGCCAGCAGCCGGGACAGGGGCAATTCACCCCTCCACTTT. This chain connects TRBV4-1 to TRBJ1-6, with 10 bases fitting TRBD1. CDR3 length: 14 residues. Germline CDR1 is MGHRA and CDR2 is YSYEKL. V dropped 4 bases and J dropped 7; count of bases not matched to a gene: 1.

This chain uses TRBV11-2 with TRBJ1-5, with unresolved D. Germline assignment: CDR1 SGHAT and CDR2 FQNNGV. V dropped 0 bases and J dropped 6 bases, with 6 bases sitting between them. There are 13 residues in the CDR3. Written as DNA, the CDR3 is TGTGCCAGCAGCTTAGACCGAGTTCAGCCCCAGCATTTT. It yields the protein CASSLDRVQPQHF.

In DNA form, the CDR3 reads TGCGCCAGCAGTGAGGCTAGCGGGGAAATTAGCACAGATACGCAGTATTTT. Residues: CASSEASGEISTDTQYF. V and J are TRBV10-1 and TRBJ2-3; 9 nucleotides align to TRBD2. Germline loops: CDR1 WNHNN, CDR2 SYGVQD (reference sequence). Trimming cost V 2 bases and J 0 bases; bases outside gene matches: 6. This CDR3 is built from 17 residues.

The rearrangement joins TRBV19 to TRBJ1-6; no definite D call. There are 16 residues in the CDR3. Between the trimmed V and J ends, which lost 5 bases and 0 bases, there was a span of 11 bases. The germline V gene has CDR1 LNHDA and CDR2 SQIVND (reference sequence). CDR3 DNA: TGTGCCAGTAGTTCAAGACTGAGCTCCTATAATTCACCCCTCCACTTT. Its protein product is CASSSRLSSYNSPLHF.

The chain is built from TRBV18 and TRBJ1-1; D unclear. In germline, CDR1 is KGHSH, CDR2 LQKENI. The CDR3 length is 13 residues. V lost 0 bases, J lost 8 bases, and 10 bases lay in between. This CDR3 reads CASSPPSRLEAFF. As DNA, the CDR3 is TGTGCCAGCTCACCACCGAGTCGGTTGGAAGCTTTCTTT.

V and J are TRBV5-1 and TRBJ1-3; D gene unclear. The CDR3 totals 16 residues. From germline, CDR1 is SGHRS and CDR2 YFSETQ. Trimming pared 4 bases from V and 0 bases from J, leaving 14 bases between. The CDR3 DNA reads TGCGCCAGCAGCCCCGAAGTAGGTTCCTCTGGAAACACCATATATTTT. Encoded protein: CASSPEVGSSGNTIYF.

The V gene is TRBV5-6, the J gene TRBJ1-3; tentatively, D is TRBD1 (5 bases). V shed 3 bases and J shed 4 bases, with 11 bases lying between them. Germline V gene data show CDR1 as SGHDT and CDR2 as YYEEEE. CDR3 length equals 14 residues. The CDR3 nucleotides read TGTGCCAGCAGCTCCGAGGGACTGGGAAACACCATATATTTT. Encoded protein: CASSSEGLGNTIYF.